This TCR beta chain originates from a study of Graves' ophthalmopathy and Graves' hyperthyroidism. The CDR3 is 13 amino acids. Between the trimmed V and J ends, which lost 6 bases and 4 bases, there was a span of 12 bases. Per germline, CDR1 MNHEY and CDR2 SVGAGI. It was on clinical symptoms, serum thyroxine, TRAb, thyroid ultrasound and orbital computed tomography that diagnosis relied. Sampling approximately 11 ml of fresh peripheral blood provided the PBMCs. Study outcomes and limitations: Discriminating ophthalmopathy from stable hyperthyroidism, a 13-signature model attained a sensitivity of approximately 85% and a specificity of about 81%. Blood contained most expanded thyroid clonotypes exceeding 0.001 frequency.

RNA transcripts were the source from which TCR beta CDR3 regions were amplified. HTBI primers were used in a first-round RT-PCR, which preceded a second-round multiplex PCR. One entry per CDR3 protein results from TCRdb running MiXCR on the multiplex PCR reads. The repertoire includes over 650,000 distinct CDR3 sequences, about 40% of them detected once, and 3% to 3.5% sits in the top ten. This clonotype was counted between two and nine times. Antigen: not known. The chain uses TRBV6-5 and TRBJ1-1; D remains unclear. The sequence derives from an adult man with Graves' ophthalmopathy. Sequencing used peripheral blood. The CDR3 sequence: CASSSRSSTEAFF. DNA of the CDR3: TGTGCCAGCAGCTCCCGCAGCTCCACTGAAGCTTTCTTT.